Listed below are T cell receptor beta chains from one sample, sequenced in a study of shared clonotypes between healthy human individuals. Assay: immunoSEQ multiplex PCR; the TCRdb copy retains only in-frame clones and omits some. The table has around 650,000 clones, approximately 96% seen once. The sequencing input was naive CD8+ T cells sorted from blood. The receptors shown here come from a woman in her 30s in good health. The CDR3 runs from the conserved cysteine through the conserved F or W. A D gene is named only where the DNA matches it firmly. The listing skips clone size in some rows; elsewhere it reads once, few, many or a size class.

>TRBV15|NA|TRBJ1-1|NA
TGTGCCACCAGCAGTTCTGAGCAGATCGAAGCTTTCTTT
CATSSSEQIEAFF
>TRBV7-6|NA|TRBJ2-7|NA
TGTGCCAGCAGCTTAGGTGGGGGGCTCTACGAGCAGTACTTC
CASSLGGGLYEQYF
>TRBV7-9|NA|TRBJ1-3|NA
TGTGCCAGCAGCTTAGACAGGGTCGGAAACACCATATATTTT
CASSLDRVGNTIYF
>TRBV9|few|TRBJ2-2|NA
TGTGCCAGCAGCGTAGGTGGGGGAGACGGGGAGCTGTTTTTT
CASSVGGGDGELFF
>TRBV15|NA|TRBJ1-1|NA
TGTGCCACCAGCAGTAGTATGAACACTGAAGCTTTCTTT
CATSSSMNTEAFF
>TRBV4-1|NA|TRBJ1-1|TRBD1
TGCGCCAGCAGCCCTGGACAGGGACGGACTGAAGCTTTCTTT
CASSPGQGRTEAFF
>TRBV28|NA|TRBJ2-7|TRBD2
TGTGCCACCCGTCCGGCGGGAGGCTACTACGAGCAGTACTTC
CATRPAGGYYEQYF
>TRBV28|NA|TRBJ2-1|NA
TGTGCCAGCAGTTGGGGGCTTAGGGCCTACAATGAGCAGTTCTTC
CASSWGLRAYNEQFF
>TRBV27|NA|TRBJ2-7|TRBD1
TGTGCCAGCGCAGGGACAGCCAGCTACGAGCAGTACTTC
CASAGTASYEQYF
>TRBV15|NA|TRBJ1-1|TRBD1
TGTGCCACCAGCACCTGGACAGGAGGGGACACTGAAGCTTTCTTT
CATSTWTGGDTEAFF
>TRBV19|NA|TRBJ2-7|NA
TGTGCCAGTAGTATAGCGGGACACATCTACGAGCAGTACTTC
CASSIAGHIYEQYF
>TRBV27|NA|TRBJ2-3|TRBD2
TGTGCCAGCAGTTGGGCGGGAGGGAGCCCAGATACGCAGTATTTT
CASSWAGGSPDTQYF
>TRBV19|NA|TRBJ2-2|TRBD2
TGTGCCAGTATTTCCAGGGAGGGTCCGAACACCGGGGAGCTGTTTTTT
CASISREGPNTGELFF
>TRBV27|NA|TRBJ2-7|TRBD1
TGTGCCAGCAGTTTAGGACAGGGAAGTCCCTACGAGCAGTACTTC
CASSLGQGSPYEQYF
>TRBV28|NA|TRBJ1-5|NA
TGTGCCAGCAGTTTAGGAGGGGCAGATCAGCCCCAGCATTTT
CASSLGGADQPQHF
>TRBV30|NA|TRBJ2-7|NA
TGTGCCTGGAGTGTAGGCGCTAGCCACGAGCAGTACTTC
CAWSVGASHEQYF
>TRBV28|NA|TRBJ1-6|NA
TGTGCCAGCAGTTCAGGAAACGAGGCCCCCCTCCACTTT
CASSSGNEAPLHF
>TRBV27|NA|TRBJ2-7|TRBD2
TGTGCCAGCAGTTTGGGCGGGGGAGAGCCCCTTTCCTACGAGCAGTACTTC
CASSLGGGEPLSYEQYF
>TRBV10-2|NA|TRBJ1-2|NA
TGCGCCAGCACCCGACCCGGGCGGGTCTATGGCTACACCTTC
CASTRPGRVYGYTF
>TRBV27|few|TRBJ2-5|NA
TGTGCCAGCAGTTTAGGGGAGACCCAGTACTTC
CASSLGETQYF
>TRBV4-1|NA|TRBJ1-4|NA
TGCGCCAGCAGCCAAGAAGTGGGCGAGGGACGAACGGTGGTAAAACTGTTTTTT
CASSQEVGEGRTVVKLFF
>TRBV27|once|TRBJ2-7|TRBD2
TGTGCCAGCAGTTTACTAATTCCGACTAGCGGGACCTACGAGCAGTACTTC
CASSLLIPTSGTYEQYF
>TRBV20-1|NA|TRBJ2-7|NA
TGCAGCAAAGGGATCGTGAACGAGCAGTACTTC
CSKGIVNEQYF
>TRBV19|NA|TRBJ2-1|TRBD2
TGTGCCAGTAGCGCGGGAGGGTGGAATGAGCAGTTCTTC
CASSAGGWNEQFF
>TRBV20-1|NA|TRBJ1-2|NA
TGCAGTGCTAGAAAATATGGCTACACCTTC
CSARKYGYTF
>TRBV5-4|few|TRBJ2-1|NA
TGTGCCAGCAGCTTACTAAATGAGCAGTTCTTC
CASSLLNEQFF
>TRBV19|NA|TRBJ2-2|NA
TGTGCCAGTAGTATAGTATCGACAGGTTCCGGGGAGCTGTTTTTT
CASSIVSTGSGELFF
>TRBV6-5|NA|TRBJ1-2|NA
TGTGCCAGCAGTTCTGTCCCGGTTGGGGATGGCTACACCTTC
CASSSVPVGDGYTF
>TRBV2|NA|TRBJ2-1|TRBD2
TGTGCCAGCTATCGGGCTAGCGGGAGGTTGGATGAGCAGTTCTTC
CASYRASGRLDEQFF
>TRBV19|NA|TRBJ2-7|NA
TGTGCCAGTAGTATAGATATGTCGTCTGTAAGCGGCTCCTACGAGCAGTACTTC
CASSIDMSSVSGSYEQYF
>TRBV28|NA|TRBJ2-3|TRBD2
TGTGCCAGCAGTACCCGACTAGCGGAGGGCACAGATACGCAGTATTTT
CASSTRLAEGTDTQYF
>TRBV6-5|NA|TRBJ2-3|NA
TGTGCCAGCAGTTACCTAGGGACAGATACGCAGTATTTT
CASSYLGTDTQYF
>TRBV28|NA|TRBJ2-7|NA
TGTGCCAGCAGTTTACCGGCCGGGAGCTTCCGGTACGAGCAGTACTTC
CASSLPAGSFRYEQYF
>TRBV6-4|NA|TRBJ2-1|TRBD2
TGTGCCAGCAGTGATCGAGCTAGCGGGAAACACGATGAGCAGTTCTTC
CASSDRASGKHDEQFF
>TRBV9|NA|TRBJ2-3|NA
TGTGCCAGCAGCGTAGGTGGGGGAGGCCCAGATACGCAGTATTTT
CASSVGGGGPDTQYF
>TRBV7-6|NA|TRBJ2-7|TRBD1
TGTGCCAGCAGCTCACAGGGGGTCGAGCAGTACTTC
CASSSQGVEQYF
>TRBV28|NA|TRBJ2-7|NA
TGTGCCAGCAGTTTCGCAGCATACTACGAGCAGTACTTC
CASSFAAYYEQYF
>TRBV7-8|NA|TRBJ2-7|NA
TGTGCCAGCAGCTTAGTCGCCGACTCGTTCTACGAGCAGTACTTC
CASSLVADSFYEQYF
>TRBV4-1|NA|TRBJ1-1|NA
TGCGCCAGCAGCCAAGATTCGGAATCTGAAGCTTTCTTT
CASSQDSESEAFF
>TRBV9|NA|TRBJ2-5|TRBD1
TGTGCCAGCAGCGTAGGACAGGGTGACGGGGAGACCCAGTACTTC
CASSVGQGDGETQYF
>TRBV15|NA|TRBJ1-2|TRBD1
TGTGCCACGTCCGGGACAGGGGAAAACCCCGGCTATGGCTACACCTTC
CATSGTGENPGYGYTF
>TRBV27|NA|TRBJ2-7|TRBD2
TGTGCCAGCAGTTTAACCGGGAGGGGCAGATACGAGCAGTACTTC
CASSLTGRGRYEQYF
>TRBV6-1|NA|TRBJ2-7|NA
TGTGCCAGCTTCGGGTGGGGGCACTCCTACGAGCAGTACTTC
CASFGWGHSYEQYF
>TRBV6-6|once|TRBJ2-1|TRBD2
TGTGCCAGCAGCGTCACTAGCGATGAGCAGTTCTTC
CASSVTSDEQFF
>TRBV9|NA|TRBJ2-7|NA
TGTGCCAGCAGCGTAGATTGGGGGGCGGTGCAGTACTTC
CASSVDWGAVQYF
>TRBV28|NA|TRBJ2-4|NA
TGTGCCAGCAGTGGCCCCCCCGTATCCAAAAACATTCAGTACTTC
CASSGPPVSKNIQYF
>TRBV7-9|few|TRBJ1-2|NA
TGTGCCAGCAGCCCCCCCGACAGAGTCTATGGCTACACCTTC
CASSPPDRVYGYTF
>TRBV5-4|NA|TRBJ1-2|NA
TGTGCCAGCAGCGGTCTAGATGGCTACACCTTC
CASSGLDGYTF
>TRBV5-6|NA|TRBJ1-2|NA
TGTGCCAGCGGCCCCGGGACGGACTATGGCTACACCTTC
CASGPGTDYGYTF
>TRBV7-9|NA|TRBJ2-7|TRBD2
TGTGCCAGCACCGGGGGGGTCGTGTTCTACGAGCAGTACTTC
CASTGGVVFYEQYF
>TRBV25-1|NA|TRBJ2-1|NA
TGTGCCAGCAGTGAATATTGGGGGGGCGGTGAGCAGTTCTTC
CASSEYWGGGEQFF
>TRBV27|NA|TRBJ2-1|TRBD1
TGTGCCAGCAGCCCGGGACAGGGCCCCCTTGAGCGGTTCTTC
CASSPGQGPLERFF